These T cell receptor beta chains were read from a single sample in a study of T cell responses to AZD1222 COVID-19 vaccine. The table came from immunoSEQ multiplex PCR; TCRdb's copy has only in-frame clones and leaves some out. The sample carries 140,000 or so clones, roughly 92% recorded once. Sequencing was performed on peripheral blood, taken on day 0 of AZD1222 vaccination. These receptors were collected from an adult in good health. Both conserved end residues are part of each CDR3. Fields, in order: CDR3 DNA, CDR3 protein, D gene, CDR3 length, V gene, clone size, J gene. D genes are given only for firm matches. Clone size is not always given. Where it is, it says once, few, many or a class for expanded clones.

DNA: TGCGCCAGCAGCTCCGGTCTGCCCTACGAGCAGTACTTC
CDR3: CASSSGLPYEQYF
D: -
length: 13
V: TRBV4-1
size: -
J: TRBJ2-7

DNA: TGCGCCAGCAGCTTACTAGCGGGAGGGCCCCATGAGCAGTTCTTC
CDR3: CASSLLAGGPHEQFF
D: TRBD2
length: 15
V: TRBV5-1
size: -
J: TRBJ2-1

DNA: TGTGCCAGCATACCCGAGGGGTCAATTATGGTTAACTATGGCTACACCTTC
CDR3: CASIPEGSIMVNYGYTF
D: -
length: 17
V: TRBV28
size: once
J: TRBJ1-2

DNA: TGTGCCAGCAAGGGTGAGGGGGCCACTGAAGCTTTCTTT
CDR3: CASKGEGATEAFF
D: TRBD1
length: 13
V: TRBV28
size: -
J: TRBJ1-1

DNA: TGTGCCAGCAGCCCCCTGGGACTAGCGTCTCGCGAGCAGTACTTC
CDR3: CASSPLGLASREQYF
D: TRBD2
length: 15
V: TRBV7-9
size: once
J: TRBJ2-7

DNA: TGTGCCAGCAGCCGGGGCAGCCGCAATGAAAAGCTGTTTTTT
CDR3: CASSRGSRNEKLFF
D: -
length: 14
V: TRBV3-1/TRBV3-2
size: -
J: TRBJ1-4

DNA: TGCGCCAGCAGCACCGGGACAGGGCCCAATCAGCCCCAGCATTTT
CDR3: CASSTGTGPNQPQHF
D: TRBD1
length: 15
V: TRBV5-1
size: -
J: TRBJ1-5

DNA: TGTGCCAGCAGCTCTCCAGGGTTCCTGAACACTGAAGCTTTCTTT
CDR3: CASSSPGFLNTEAFF
D: -
length: 15
V: TRBV7-9
size: once
J: TRBJ1-1

DNA: TGTGCCAGCAGCATCACAGGAAACACCATATATTTT
CDR3: CASSITGNTIYF
D: -
length: 12
V: TRBV7-2
size: -
J: TRBJ1-3

DNA: TGTGCCAGCAGCTTTGGGGGTAGATCGGATGGGAACACTGAAGCTTTCTTT
CDR3: CASSFGGRSDGNTEAFF
D: -
length: 17
V: TRBV5-4
size: -
J: TRBJ1-1

DNA: TGTGCCAGCAAAGAGCGGGAGTACGGAGATACGCAGTATTTT
CDR3: CASKEREYGDTQYF
D: TRBD2
length: 14
V: TRBV2
size: -
J: TRBJ2-3

DNA: TGTGCCAGCAGCTTAGACCCGGCCCGATCGAACACCGGGGAGCTGTTTTTT
CDR3: CASSLDPARSNTGELFF
D: -
length: 17
V: TRBV11-3
size: -
J: TRBJ2-2

DNA: TGTGCCAGCAGCGTAGACGACCGGTATGAAAAACTGTTTTTT
CDR3: CASSVDDRYEKLFF
D: -
length: 14
V: TRBV9
size: -
J: TRBJ1-4

DNA: TGTGCCAGCAGCTTGGCCCTAGCGGAAAAACTGTTTTTT
CDR3: CASSLALAEKLFF
D: -
length: 13
V: TRBV5-4
size: -
J: TRBJ1-4

DNA: TGCAGTGCTAGAGAAGGCGAGCAGTACTTC
CDR3: CSAREGEQYF
D: -
length: 10
V: TRBV20-1
size: -
J: TRBJ2-7

DNA: TGTGCCAGCAGTACTACTACAGGGGGCAATCGCAATCAGCCCCAGCATTTT
CDR3: CASSTTTGGNRNQPQHF
D: TRBD1
length: 17
V: TRBV27
size: -
J: TRBJ1-5

DNA: TGTGCCAGCAGTTCACAGGGGGCGGGAGACTCACCCCTCCACTTT
CDR3: CASSSQGAGDSPLHF
D: TRBD1
length: 15
V: TRBV28
size: -
J: TRBJ1-6

DNA: TGTGCCAGCAGCTTTTGGGAACTACGCTATGGCTACACCTTC
CDR3: CASSFWELRYGYTF
D: -
length: 14
V: TRBV7-9
size: few
J: TRBJ1-2

DNA: TGCGCCAGCAGTGATGGGACTACCTCGGGAGATACGCAGTATTTT
CDR3: CASSDGTTSGDTQYF
D: TRBD2
length: 15
V: TRBV10-1
size: -
J: TRBJ2-3

DNA: TGTGCCAGCAGCCAAGGATGGCGGGATGGCTACACCTTC
CDR3: CASSQGWRDGYTF
D: -
length: 13
V: TRBV3-1/TRBV3-2
size: -
J: TRBJ1-2

DNA: TGTGCCAGCTCACCTTTAACCGGGACAGGGGGCAACGAGCAGTACTTC
CDR3: CASSPLTGTGGNEQYF
D: TRBD1
length: 16
V: TRBV18
size: -
J: TRBJ2-7

DNA: TGTGCCAGCAGTCCCCAAGGACATAACTACGAGCAGTACTTC
CDR3: CASSPQGHNYEQYF
D: -
length: 14
V: TRBV27
size: -
J: TRBJ2-7

DNA: TGTGCCAGCAGCGCCCGCTCAGGGACAGGGCGGGGAACTGAAGCTTTCTTT
CDR3: CASSARSGTGRGTEAFF
D: TRBD1
length: 17
V: TRBV9
size: -
J: TRBJ1-1

DNA: TGTGCCAGCAGGGTTGGAGTAGGACAGGGATACAATGAGCAGTTCTTC
CDR3: CASRVGVGQGYNEQFF
D: TRBD1
length: 16
V: TRBV5-6
size: once
J: TRBJ2-1

DNA: TGTGCCGGCCGGACAGGCCCGAACACTGAAGCTTTCTTT
CDR3: CAGRTGPNTEAFF
D: TRBD1
length: 13
V: TRBV6-5
size: -
J: TRBJ1-1

DNA: TGTGCCATCAGCGGACTAGCGGGAGGGCCCTCGAATGAGCAGTTCTTC
CDR3: CAISGLAGGPSNEQFF
D: TRBD2
length: 16
V: TRBV10-3
size: -
J: TRBJ2-1

DNA: TGTGCCAGCAGTTACCGCAATCAGCCCCAGCATTTT
CDR3: CASSYRNQPQHF
D: -
length: 12
V: TRBV27
size: once
J: TRBJ1-5

DNA: TGTGCCAGCAGCTGGGACGCAGGCAGCTCCTACGAGCAGTACTTC
CDR3: CASSWDAGSSYEQYF
D: -
length: 15
V: TRBV5-4
size: few
J: TRBJ2-7

DNA: TGTGCCAGCAGCCCGATAGGGGGACAAGCCTACGAGCAGTACTTC
CDR3: CASSPIGGQAYEQYF
D: -
length: 15
V: TRBV6-5
size: -
J: TRBJ2-7

DNA: TGCGCCAGCAGCTTGGATGTGGGGACCTACAATGAGCAGTTCTTC
CDR3: CASSLDVGTYNEQFF
D: -
length: 15
V: TRBV5-1
size: once
J: TRBJ2-1

DNA: TGCGCCAGCAGCTTTGACGGACTCAATCAGCCCCAGCATTTT
CDR3: CASSFDGLNQPQHF
D: -
length: 14
V: TRBV5-1
size: -
J: TRBJ1-5

DNA: TGTGCCAGCAGTTACCTAACAGGGAACGCTGAAGCTTTCTTT
CDR3: CASSYLTGNAEAFF
D: -
length: 14
V: TRBV6-5
size: -
J: TRBJ1-1

DNA: TGCAGCGTTGCAATCAGGGCAGGACCTAATGAAAAACTGTTTTTT
CDR3: CSVAIRAGPNEKLFF
D: -
length: 15
V: TRBV29-1
size: -
J: TRBJ1-4

DNA: TGTGCCAGCAGCTTTAGCCGGGGCACAGATACGCAGTATTTT
CDR3: CASSFSRGTDTQYF
D: -
length: 14
V: TRBV7-9
size: -
J: TRBJ2-3

DNA: TGTGCCAGCAGCTTAACAGTGCCTAACTATGGCTACACCTTC
CDR3: CASSLTVPNYGYTF
D: -
length: 14
V: TRBV7-9
size: -
J: TRBJ1-2

DNA: TGTGCCATCAGTGTGGACAGGATAATGAACACTGAAGCTTTCTTT
CDR3: CAISVDRIMNTEAFF
D: TRBD1
length: 15
V: TRBV10-3
size: -
J: TRBJ1-1

DNA: TGCGCCAGCAGCTACCCAAACCAAGAGACCCAGTACTTC
CDR3: CASSYPNQETQYF
D: -
length: 13
V: TRBV5-1
size: -
J: TRBJ2-5

DNA: TGTGCCAGCAGTTTACTCGGCGGGAGTGCTACAGATACGCAGTATTTT
CDR3: CASSLLGGSATDTQYF
D: TRBD2
length: 16
V: TRBV27
size: few
J: TRBJ2-3

DNA: TGCGCCAGCAGCCATGTATTCCGAGCTAACTATGGCTACACCTTC
CDR3: CASSHVFRANYGYTF
D: -
length: 15
V: TRBV4-1
size: -
J: TRBJ1-2

DNA: TGTGCCAGCAGTCGGGGTTATGGCTACACCTTC
CDR3: CASSRGYGYTF
D: -
length: 11
V: TRBV2
size: -
J: TRBJ1-2

DNA: TGTGCCAGCGCTCCCCCCCGGACAGGGAACACCGGGGAGCTGTTTTTT
CDR3: CASAPPRTGNTGELFF
D: TRBD1
length: 16
V: TRBV11-2
size: -
J: TRBJ2-2

DNA: TGCGCCAGCAGCGCGCAACTAGCGGGACCTAACGAGCAGTACTTC
CDR3: CASSAQLAGPNEQYF
D: TRBD2
length: 15
V: TRBV5-1
size: -
J: TRBJ2-7

DNA: TGCGCCAGCAGCTTCCTAGCGGGAGTCTCGAACACCGGGGAGCTGTTTTTT
CDR3: CASSFLAGVSNTGELFF
D: TRBD2
length: 17
V: TRBV5-1
size: -
J: TRBJ2-2

DNA: TGCGCCAGCAGCGAGGACTGGGGGTCTGATGGCTACACCTTC
CDR3: CASSEDWGSDGYTF
D: -
length: 14
V: TRBV5-1
size: -
J: TRBJ1-2

DNA: TGTGCCAGCAGTTCCCGGACAGGTCCTTTTTCCACTGAAGCTTTCTTT
CDR3: CASSSRTGPFSTEAFF
D: TRBD1
length: 16
V: TRBV28
size: -
J: TRBJ1-1

DNA: TGTGCCAGCAGTCTCTCCGCGGACAGGGGCTACGAGCAGTACTTC
CDR3: CASSLSADRGYEQYF
D: TRBD1
length: 15
V: TRBV9
size: -
J: TRBJ2-7

DNA: TGTGCCTGGAGCGACCAGGGGGCGCGTGGCTACACCTTC
CDR3: CAWSDQGARGYTF
D: TRBD1
length: 13
V: TRBV30
size: -
J: TRBJ1-2

DNA: TGCGCCAGCAGTCCCCTTAAGGGCCTGCAAAGGACGGAGACCCAGTACTTC
CDR3: CASSPLKGLQRTETQYF
D: -
length: 17
V: TRBV10-1
size: -
J: TRBJ2-5

DNA: TGTGCCACCGGACAGACCGGGCGAGCTTTCTTT
CDR3: CATGQTGRAFF
D: -
length: 11
V: TRBV6-5
size: few
J: TRBJ1-1

DNA: TGCGCCAGCAGCCCGGGACCCAGGGTAGGCACAGATACGCAGTATTTT
CDR3: CASSPGPRVGTDTQYF
D: -
length: 16
V: TRBV5-1
size: once
J: TRBJ2-3

DNA: TGTGCCAGCAGTTTAATTGGGGATTATGGCTACACCTTC
CDR3: CASSLIGDYGYTF
D: -
length: 13
V: TRBV28
size: -
J: TRBJ1-2

DNA: TGTGCCAGTACTAACGGACAGGGGATGGGGCAGTATTTT
CDR3: CASTNGQGMGQYF
D: TRBD1
length: 13
V: TRBV19
size: few
J: TRBJ2-3

DNA: TGTGCCAGCAGCTTGCTGGTGGGCGGCACAGATACGCAGTATTTT
CDR3: CASSLLVGGTDTQYF
D: -
length: 15
V: TRBV5-4
size: -
J: TRBJ2-3

DNA: TGTGCCAGCGAGGGACTCTTTACCTACGAGCAGTACTTC
CDR3: CASEGLFTYEQYF
D: -
length: 13
V: TRBV28
size: -
J: TRBJ2-7